The 18 T cell receptor beta chains reported below all come from one sample, sequenced in a study of T cells in tuberculosis. Sequenced by immunoSEQ multiplex PCR; TCRdb stores in-frame clones only, minus some. The sample records tens of thousands of clones, around 89% being singletons. The sample consisted of PBMCs. The source is a donor aged 10-29 years with latent tuberculosis or without tuberculosis infection.

The V gene is TRBV5-1, the J gene TRBJ2-2, with a possible D match to TRBD1 (7 bases). V lost 6 bases, J lost 3 bases, and 15 bases lay in between. Germline V gene sequence: CDR1 SGHRS, CDR2 YFSETQ. This CDR3 has 15 amino acids. The CDR3 sequence is CASTLDREDTGELFF. The CDR3 coding sequence is TGCGCCAGCACCTTAGACAGGGAGGACACCGGGGAGCTGTTTTTT.

This chain uses TRBV29-1 with TRBJ2-1, with TRBD2 matching over 8 bases. Germline values: CDR1 SQVTM, CDR2 ANQGSEA. V lost 7 bases to trimming and J lost 1 base; unmatched junction nucleotides: 12. The CDR3 covers 16 residues. CDR3 DNA: TGCAGCGCTCCGGCGGGGCCGGGGGGGTCCTACAATGAGCAGTTCTTC. Residues: CSAPAGPGGSYNEQFF.

The chain recombines TRBV7-2 with TRBJ1-5, with 7 bases matching TRBD1. V lost 5 bases, J lost 4 bases, and 5 bases stayed unmatched. This CDR3 has 14 amino acids. The germline CDR1 and CDR2 sequences are SGHTA and FQGNSA. The CDR3 nucleotides are TGTGCCAGCAGCCAGACAGGGAAGAATCAGCCCCAGCATTTT. Its translation is CASSQTGKNQPQHF. Supplemented by reference TRBV7-2 and TRBJ1-5, the full variable domain reads GAGVSQSPSNKVTEKGKDVELRCDPISGHTALYWYRQSLGQGLEFLIYFQGNSAPDKSGLPSDRFSAERTGGSVSTLTIQRTQQEDSAVYLCASSQTGKNQPQHFGDGTRLSIL.

The chain carries TRBV4-1 and TRBJ2-7; possibly TRBD1 for D (5 bases). Trimming took 4 bases from V and 4 from J, leaving 17 bases between them. The germline gives CDR1 MGHRA, CDR2 YSYEKL. This CDR3 has 15 residues. The CDR3 is CASSPQGKRNYEQYF. In nucleotides, the CDR3 is TGCGCCAGCAGCCCTCAGGGAAAAAGGAATTACGAGCAGTACTTC.

This clone was seen just once. This chain connects TRBV28 to TRBJ1-6; 7 bases map to TRBD1. J gave up 6 bases and V 2 bases, and 4 bases lay outside the gene matches. The CDR3 is made up of 15 amino acids. Germline CDR1 MDHEN, CDR2 SYDVKM. CDR3 bases: TGTGCCAGCAGTTTAGGGGCAGGGGGTAATTCACCCCTCCACTTT. Translated: CASSLGAGGNSPLHF.

J is TRBJ2-7 and V is TRBV2; possible D gene TRBD1, 5 bases. This CDR3 spans 15 amino acids. Germline-derived CDR1 and CDR2 are SNHLY and FYNNEI. Deletions cut 8 bases from V and 2 bases from J, with 19 bases between. For the CDR3, the DNA is TGTGCCAGCGGCCATGAAAGGGGTCAAACCTACGAGCAGTACTTC. Translated: CASGHERGQTYEQYF.

The chain combines TRBV27 with TRBJ1-6; 7 bases match TRBD1. The CDR3 runs 16 residues. J lost 9 bases, V lost 5 bases, and 13 bases had no gene match. CDR1 is MNHEY and CDR2 is SMNVEV in the germline V gene (reference sequence). The CDR3 DNA is TGTGCCAGCAGTCTAACCCCGACAGGGTTAGGTTCACCCCTCCACTTT. It is translated as CASSLTPTGLGSPLHF.

CDR3 nucleotide sequence: TGTGCCAGCAGTGGACAGGGACTGGCTGGAAACACCATATATTTT. Amino acids: CASSGQGLAGNTIYF. The gene calls are TRBV2 and TRBJ1-3; 7 bases are a match to TRBD1. The CDR3 is 15 residues long. From germline, CDR1 is SNHLY and CDR2 FYNNEI. V shed 4 bases and J 2 bases; nucleotides not matched to a gene: 5.

The J gene is TRBJ2-1, the V gene TRBV5-1; a weak D match, TRBD2 (6 bases). CDR1 is SGHRS, CDR2 YFSETQ, per germline. The CDR3 sequence is 11 residues long. The ends were cut back, 5 bases at V and 7 bases at J, with 7 bases in the middle. The CDR3 bases are TGCGCCAGCAGGGGGGGAAATGAGCAGTTCTTC. This codes for CASRGGNEQFF. Filled out from reference TRBV5-1 and TRBJ2-1, the complete variable domain reads KAGVTQTPRYLIKTRGQQVTLSCSPISGHRSVSWYQQTPGQGLQFLFEYFSETQRNKGNFPGRFSGRQFSNSRSEMNVSTLELGDSALYLCASRGGNEQFFGPGTRLTVL.

V usage is TRBV7-7 and J usage is TRBJ2-2; no definite D call. V lost 5 bases and J 4 bases, leaving 8 bases between the germline ends. Germline V gene data show CDR1 as SSHAT and CDR2 as FNYEAQ (reference sequence). The CDR3 spans 13 residues. CDR3 sequence (DNA): TGTGCCAGCAGCCTTAGTCCCACCGGGGAGCTGTTTTTT. It codes for CASSLSPTGELFF.

V and J are TRBV28 and TRBJ2-2; 11 nucleotides match TRBD1. Germline trimming cut 8 bases from V and 5 bases from J; bases unmatched to any gene: 4. The CDR3 runs 14 residues. CDR1 is MDHEN, CDR2 SYDVKM, per germline. In DNA form, the CDR3 reads TGTGCCAGCTCTGGACAGGGGGCAACCGGGGAGCTGTTTTTT. Translating it yields CASSGQGATGELFF. Filled out from reference TRBV28 and TRBJ2-2, the complete variable domain reads DVKVTQSSRYLVKRTGEKVFLECVQDMDHENMFWYRQDPGLGLRLIYFSYDVKMKEKGDIPEGYSVSREKKERFSLILESASTNQTSMYLCASSGQGATGELFFGEGSRLTVL.

V and J are TRBV7-2 and TRBJ2-2; D remains unclear. Germline V gives CDR1 SGHTA, CDR2 FQGNSA. The CDR3 sequence is 15 residues long. Trimming shortened V by 3 bases and J by 5 bases, and 13 bases separated the two germline ends. The CDR3 loop reads CASSFTRHKTGELFF. CDR3 nucleotides: TGTGCCAGCAGCTTTACCCGACATAAGACCGGGGAGCTGTTTTTT.

V and J are TRBV6-5 and TRBJ1-5; 8 bases are shared with TRBD1. The germline V gene has CDR1 MNHEY and CDR2 SVGAGI. With 6 bases clipped from V and 4 bases from J, the junction kept 8 bases outside the gene matches. This CDR3 is 15 amino acids long. The CDR3 loop reads CASRRDRGRNQPQHF. CDR3 in DNA: TGTGCCAGCAGACGCGACAGGGGAAGAAATCAGCCCCAGCATTTT.

A word on this clone: Being one base from a much bigger clone, this may be a read error. Different DNA sequences within this sample yield the same CDR3. The V call is TRBV2, the J call TRBJ1-1; TRBD1 matches 9 bases. CDR3 length equals 14 residues. V shed 6 bases and J 4 bases; nucleotides not matched to a gene: 6. Germline lookup yields CDR1 SNHLY and CDR2 FYNNEI. The CDR3 region has the DNA TGTGCCAGCAGCGCGGAGACAGGGGGCACTGAAGCTTTCTTT. Protein: CASSAETGGTEAFF.

In this sample, this clone turned up once. The chain has TRBV7-9 and TRBJ2-7; D not certain. V was trimmed by 2 bases and J by 5 bases, leaving 16 bases between them. Germline V gene lookup returns CDR1 SEHNR and CDR2 FQNEAQ (reference sequence). The CDR3 contains 15 residues. The CDR3 DNA sequence: TGTGCCAGCAGCTTAAATCGGTTTGGTTCCGACGAGCAGTACTTC. Protein product: CASSLNRFGSDEQYF.

V and J are TRBV7-9 and TRBJ1-1; 9 bases are shared with TRBD1. Germline V lookup: CDR1 SEHNR, CDR2 FQNEAQ (reference sequence). The V and J ends lost 3 bases and 11 bases, in that order; junction bases with no gene match: 4. The CDR3 spans 12 residues. CDR3 amino acids: CASSFYRGLAFF. CDR3 nucleotide sequence: TGTGCCAGCAGCTTTTACAGGGGGCTGGCTTTCTTT.

The rearrangement uses TRBV28 and TRBJ1-2, with TRBD1 identical over 9 bases. The trim removed 7 bases at V and 5 bases at J, leaving 17 bases unmatched. Germline values: CDR1 MDHEN, CDR2 SYDVKM. The CDR3 is made up of 17 amino acids. The CDR3 DNA reads as TGTGCCAGCAATCCCGGGACAGGGAATTTCGGGGCATATGGCTACACCTTC. Its translation is CASNPGTGNFGAYGYTF.

V and J are TRBV6-5 and TRBJ2-7; the match to TRBD1 covers 7 bases. V shed 10 bases, J shed 7 bases, and the junction held 16 bases outside the gene matches. Per the germline V gene, CDR1 is MNHEY and CDR2 is SVGAGI. This CDR3 has 14 residues. The CDR3 protein is CATTVNRGSGEQYF. The CDR3 region has the DNA TGTGCCACCACGGTTAACAGGGGATCAGGGGAGCAGTACTTC.